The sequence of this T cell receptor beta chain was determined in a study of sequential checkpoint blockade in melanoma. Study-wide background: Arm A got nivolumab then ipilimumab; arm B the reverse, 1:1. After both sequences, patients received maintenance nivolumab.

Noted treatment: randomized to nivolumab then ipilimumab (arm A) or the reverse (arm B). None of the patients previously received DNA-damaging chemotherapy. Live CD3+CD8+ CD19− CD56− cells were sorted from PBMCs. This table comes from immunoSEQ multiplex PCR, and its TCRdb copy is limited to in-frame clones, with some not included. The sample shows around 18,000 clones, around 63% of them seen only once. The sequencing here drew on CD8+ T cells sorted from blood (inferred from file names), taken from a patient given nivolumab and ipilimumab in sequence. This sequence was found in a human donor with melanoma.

The CDR3 DNA reads as TGTGCCAGCAGCTTAACAGGGGGTCCGGAAGCTTTCTTT. Protein: CASSLTGGPEAFF. V usage is TRBV7-9 and J usage is TRBJ1-1; TRBD1 agrees at 8 bases. Germline values: CDR1 SEHNR, CDR2 FQNEAQ (reference sequence). With 2 bases clipped from V and 8 bases from J, the junction kept 4 bases outside the gene matches. The CDR3 extends over 13 amino acids.